These T cell receptor beta chains were read from a single sample in a study of Graves' ophthalmopathy and Graves' hyperthyroidism. A single record per CDR3 protein comes from TCRdb applying MiXCR to the multiplex PCR reads. The profile shows over a million distinct CDR3 sequences, roughly 35% of them singletons. Sequences were obtained from peripheral blood or thyroid tissue (not recorded which). These receptors were collected from an adult man with Graves' hyperthyroidism. CDR3s include the opening cysteine and the closing phenylalanine or tryptophan. A D gene is named only where the DNA matches it firmly. Not all rows give a size; the values are once, few, many and, for expanded clones, a class.

J gene	D gene	clone size	CDR3 length	V gene	CDR3 DNA	CDR3 protein
TRBJ1-2	-	many	14	TRBV2	TGTGCCAGCAGTGAGTTTCATATAGACTATGGCTACACCTTC	CASSEFHIDYGYTF
TRBJ2-5	-	many	14	TRBV6-6	TGTGCCAGCAGTTACTCCGGCGGCCAAGAGACCCAGTACTTC	CASSYSGGQETQYF
TRBJ2-7	TRBD2	-	16	TRBV4-3	TGCGCCAGCAGCCAAGGCTCGCGCGGGGGGCTCTACGAGCAGTACTTC	CASSQGSRGGLYEQYF
TRBJ1-2	-	-	13	TRBV19	TGTGCCAGTAGTGACGGGCTGCGCTATGGCTACACCTTC	CASSDGLRYGYTF
TRBJ1-3	TRBD1	-	16	TRBV7-2	TGTGCCAGCAGCCAGGGGGCTCTAAGAGCTGGAAACACCATATATTTT	CASSQGALRAGNTIYF
TRBJ2-7	-	-	13	TRBV7-6	TGTGCCAGCAGTCCGCGCGTGGGAAGTCAGCAGTACTTC	CASSPRVGSQQYF
TRBJ2-2	-	-	13	TRBV9	TGTGCCAGCTCACCGACGTGGGACGGGGAGCTGTTTTTT	CASSPTWDGELFF
TRBJ2-7	-	-	14	TRBV29-1	TGCAGCGTTGGACTCAGAGGCAATTATTACGAGCAGTACTTC	CSVGLRGNYYEQYF
TRBJ2-2	-	-	15	TRBV7-8	TGTGCCAGCAGCTTTCAGGAGGGGGGGGGCGGGGAGCTGTTTTTT	CASSFQEGGGGELFF
TRBJ1-5	-	-	14	TRBV12-3/TRBV12-4	TGTGCCAGCAGTTTACTTAACCGCCTCAGCCCCCAGCATTTT	CASSLLNRLSPQHF
TRBJ1-2	TRBD1	-	13	TRBV10-3	TGTGCCATCAGGGGGACAGGGTATATAGGCTACACCTTC	CAIRGTGYIGYTF
TRBJ1-5	-	many	15	TRBV12-3/TRBV12-4	TGTGCCAGCAGTATGTCCGACAGGTACAATCAGCCCCAGCATTTT	CASSMSDRYNQPQHF
TRBJ1-4	TRBD1	-	15	TRBV9	TGTGCCAGCACTAGACAGGGGGCGATTTATGAAAAACTGTTTTTT	CASTRQGAIYEKLFF
TRBJ2-5	-	-	14	TRBV7-2	TGTGCCAGCAGCTCCAGACAGAACACCGAGACCCAGTACTTC	CASSSRQNTETQYF
TRBJ1-2	-	few	16	TRBV13	TGTGCCAGCAGCTTAGGCCTCTCAGCTTCTAACTATGGCTACACCTTC	CASSLGLSASNYGYTF
TRBJ1-6	-	-	13	TRBV12-3/TRBV12-4	TGTGCCAGCAGCGACAGGAGCAATTCACCCCTCCACTTT	CASSDRSNSPLHF
TRBJ1-5	TRBD1	-	12	TRBV9	TGTGCCAGCAGAGGGGGCGGGGAGACCCAGCATTTT	CASRGGGETQHF
TRBJ1-6	TRBD1	-	17	TRBV5-1	TGCGCCAGCAGCGCTCGACAGGGGAGCTCCTATAATTCACCCCTCCACTTT	CASSARQGSSYNSPLHF
TRBJ2-5	-	-	13	TRBV20-1	TGCAGTGCTAGTGCGGGACCCTCCGAGACCCAGTACTTC	CSASAGPSETQYF
TRBJ2-7	TRBD1	many	17	TRBV5-1	TGCGCCAGCAGCCCCTCACTGCTGGGACAGGGGGTTATCGAGCAGTACTTC	CASSPSLLGQGVIEQYF
TRBJ2-5	-	-	16	TRBV13	TGTGCCAGCAGCCAAGATCGGGCCGGACTGGGGGAGACCCAGTACTTC	CASSQDRAGLGETQYF
TRBJ1-5	-	-	14	TRBV9	TGTGCCAGCAGCGTAGGGCTCCACAATCAGCCCCAGCATTTT	CASSVGLHNQPQHF
TRBJ1-5	-	many	14	TRBV9	TGTGCCAGCAGCGTAGGCGTGGGCAATCAGCCCCAGCATTTT	CASSVGVGNQPQHF
TRBJ2-6	-	few	10	TRBV29-1	TGCAGCTCTGGGGCCAACGTCCTGACTTTC	CSSGANVLTF